The present entry profiles one T cell receptor (beta chain) with its context. Antigen unknown. Its ends do not fully match the called genes, so a read error is possible. This specimen comes from a study of cytomegalovirus exposure and HLA in healthy donors. Overall study findings and caveats: Per published accounts, TCR beta sequences correctly predicted the HLA-A and HLA-B alleles of most subjects. The authors later linked a missense DCLRE1C variant to TCR beta V- and J-gene trimming. Relative to the roughly 690-donor mean, N-insertions were reportedly fewer in an Asian-associated ancestry cluster in a later analysis. Over 15,000 TCR beta sequences were associated with HLA alleles at 0.05 false discovery rate in a later analysis.

This CDR3 is 15 amino acids long. Per the germline V gene, CDR1 is SEHNR and CDR2 is FQNEAQ (reference sequence). Vbeta (60) and Jbeta (13) primers were used in the PCR. Generated by immunoSEQ multiplex PCR, the TCRdb table keeps only in-frame clones and is missing some. This sample has 150,000 to 200,000 clones, with about four fifths found just once. V usage is TRBV7-9 and J usage is TRBJ2-5; 12 nucleotides match TRBD2. The specimen sequenced was PBMCs. This clonotype originated in a man aged 45-65 years in good health and CMV-seronegative. CDR3 DNA: TGTTCCAGCAGCGCCCGACTAGCGGGAGCGGAGACCCAGTACTTC. Protein product: CSSSARLAGAETQYF.